A single sample gave rise to the 15 T cell receptor beta chains below, sequenced in a study of T cell responses to AZD1222 COVID-19 vaccine. Profiling relied on immunoSEQ multiplex PCR, and the TCRdb table lists in-frame clones only, not all of them. Here the sample spans about 76,000 clones, more than 75% being singletons. The sample was peripheral blood, taken on day 0 of MenACWY control vaccination. These receptors were collected from an adult in good health.

The chain is built from TRBV27 and TRBJ1-6; no clear D. The V end was cut by 2 bases, the J end by 9 bases, with 11 bases between. The CDR3 runs to 14 residues. Germline values: CDR1 MNHEY, CDR2 SMNVEV (reference sequence). The CDR3 is CASSLTHAGSPLHF. CDR3 coding DNA: TGTGCCAGCAGTTTAACGCATGCGGGTTCACCCCTCCACTTT.

This clone was picked up a small number of times. This chain uses TRBV24-1 with TRBJ2-3, with 7 positions matching TRBD2. Looked up from germline, CDR1 is KGHDR and CDR2 is SFDVKD. This CDR3 is built from 15 residues. V dropped 1 base and J dropped 2; count of bases not matched to a gene: 2. The CDR3 nucleotides are TGTGCCACCAGTGATTTCGGGGGGACCACAGATACGCAGTATTTT. The encoded protein is CATSDFGGTTDTQYF.

The V call is TRBV5-1, the J call TRBJ2-7, with D unclear. Trimming pared 0 bases from V and 1 base from J, leaving 2 bases between. Per the germline V gene, CDR1 is SGHRS and CDR2 is YFSETQ. The CDR3 runs 12 residues. CDR3 region: CASSLESYEQYF. CDR3 nucleotides: TGCGCCAGCAGCTTGGAGTCCTACGAGCAGTACTTC.

This clone turned up a few times. The rearrangement joins TRBV6-5 to TRBJ1-1; D gene ambiguous. Trimming left V 8 bases short and J 6 bases short, with 13 bases between. Germline V lookup: CDR1 MNHEY, CDR2 SVGAGI. This CDR3 has 12 residues. CDR3 DNA sequence: TGTGCCAGCGGAAGCCCCCCGGCTGAAGCTTTCTTT. As protein: CASGSPPAEAFF.

This chain connects TRBV5-6 to TRBJ1-2; D perhaps matches TRBD1 (5 bases). Per germline, CDR1 SGHDT and CDR2 YYEEEE. The CDR3 covers 14 residues. The ends were cut back, 5 bases at V and 3 bases at J, with 14 bases in the middle. The CDR3 protein is CASRLLGGDYGYTF. The CDR3 DNA is TGTGCCAGCAGACTCCTAGGAGGGGACTATGGCTACACCTTC.

The chain links TRBV4-3 to TRBJ2-1; D is possibly TRBD2 (6 bases). V lost 0 bases and J lost 4, with 16 bases in between. Germline lookup yields CDR1 LGHNA and CDR2 YSLEER. This CDR3 spans 17 amino acids. In DNA form, the CDR3 reads TGCGCCAGCAGCCAAGATTTAGCGCTAGCGTCTTACAATGAGCAGTTCTTC. Translated, it gives CASSQDLALASYNEQFF.

This clone has a single count. This chain joins TRBV10-2 and TRBJ2-2, with 8 bases fitting TRBD1. CDR1 and CDR2 from the germline V gene are WSHSY and SAAADI. This CDR3 is built from 13 residues. The chain's CDR3 is CALNRGSTGELFF. The CDR3 nucleotides are TGCGCTCTTAACAGGGGGAGCACCGGGGAGCTGTTTTTT.

The CDR3 loop reads CASRTSGIGINIQYF. The CDR3 DNA follows: TGTGCCAGCCGGACTAGCGGGATAGGGATAAACATTCAGTACTTC. The chain links TRBV6-5 to TRBJ2-4; 12 positions agree with TRBD2. Germline V gene data show CDR1 as MNHEY and CDR2 as SVGAGI. CDR3 length: 15 amino acids. After removal of 8 bases from V and 6 bases from J, the junction contained 8 bases not matched to a gene.

J is TRBJ2-7 and V is TRBV12-3 or TRBV12-4; D uncertain. The CDR3 sequence is 11 residues long. V was clipped by 5 bases and J by 6 bases, with 8 bases between them. The DNA of the CDR3 is TGTGCCAGCAGTCTTTTCGCCGAGCAGTACTTC. Translation gives CASSLFAEQYF.

The chain couples TRBV7-9 to TRBJ2-7; D is unresolved. With 2 bases removed from V and 5 bases from J, the gap between germline ends came to 19 bases. CDR1 is SEHNR, CDR2 FQNEAQ, per germline (reference sequence). The CDR3 totals 16 residues. The DNA of the CDR3 is TGTGCCAGCAGCTTAACTCAGTGGGTAATGATGCACGAGCAGTACTTC. This sequence encodes CASSLTQWVMMHEQYF.

DNA of the CDR3: TGTGCCAGCAGCTGGACTAGGGCCCGAGAGGGGGACAGGGCTAGCAATCAGCCCCAGCATTTT. Protein sequence: CASSWTRAREGDRASNQPQHF. The chain uses TRBV7-8 and TRBJ1-5; 9 nucleotides line up with TRBD1. Germline-derived CDR1 and CDR2 are SGHVS and FQNEAQ. The V gene end was trimmed by 4 bases and the J gene end by 0 bases; junction bases not matched to a gene: 19. The CDR3 consists of 21 residues.

The V call is TRBV6-5, the J call TRBJ1-5; D uncertain. Germline assignment: CDR1 MNHEY and CDR2 SVGAGI. CDR3 length equals 15 residues. V lost 7 bases and J 6 bases, leaving 19 bases between the germline ends. The CDR3 reads CASNKRDARLQPQHF. The CDR3, as DNA: TGTGCCAGCAACAAACGAGACGCACGCCTTCAGCCCCAGCATTTT.

The genes are TRBV10-1 and TRBJ2-3; 7 nucleotides align to TRBD2. J was trimmed by 3 bases and V by 0 bases; bases with no gene match: 3. Germline-derived CDR1 and CDR2 are WNHNN and SYGVQD (reference sequence). This CDR3 has 15 residues. DNA for the CDR3: TGCGCCAGCAGTGAGTCGAACGGGAGGACAGATACGCAGTATTTT. This translates into CASSESNGRTDTQYF.

The V call is TRBV4-1, the J call TRBJ2-2; the D gene could be TRBD1 or TRBD2 (5 bases each). This CDR3 spans 15 amino acids. The V end lost 6 bases, the J end lost 1 base, and 12 bases lay between the germline ends. Germline V gene lookup returns CDR1 MGHRA and CDR2 YSYEKL. CDR3 sequence reads: CASRGPSRNTGELFF. DNA for the CDR3: TGCGCCAGCAGGGGACCCAGTAGGAACACCGGGGAGCTGTTTTTT.

This chain joins TRBV19 and TRBJ2-3; perhaps TRBD2 as D (6 bases). Germline V gene data show CDR1 as LNHDA and CDR2 as SQIVND (reference sequence). The CDR3 loop spans 16 amino acids. The germline V and J ends were trimmed by 3 bases and 0 bases, with 13 bases remaining between them. The CDR3 DNA reads TGTGCCAGTAGTATGAGTCCAGGGACTAGCACAGATACGCAGTATTTT. Translating it yields CASSMSPGTSTDTQYF.